This is a list of T cell receptor beta chains from one sample in a study of blood T cell repertoires in COVID-19. Assay: immunoSEQ multiplex PCR; the TCRdb copy retains only in-frame clones and omits some. The sample has a few hundred thousand clones, around nine tenths seen once; the top ten hold just under 9%. The sample taken for sequencing was PBMCs or T cells enriched from blood (not recorded which). These TCRs come from a man aged 40-49 years who had recovered from COVID-19. Both conserved end residues are part of each CDR3. D genes are given only for firm matches. Size is stated for part of the rows, as once, few or many counts, or as a class when the clone is expanded.

TRBJ2-7	.	.	TRBV7-9	CASSLFPGSHEQYF	TGTGCCAGCAGCTTATTTCCAGGGTCCCACGAGCAGTACTTC
TRBJ1-1	.	.	TRBV10-3	CAIRVQHWGQNPNTEAFF	TGTGCCATCAGGGTTCAACACTGGGGACAAAACCCGAACACTGAAGCTTTCTTT
TRBJ2-7	TRBD2	few	TRBV7-8	CASSLEEAGTTNEQYF	TGTGCCAGCAGCTTAGAGGAGGCAGGGACTACCAACGAGCAGTACTTC
TRBJ2-2	TRBD1	.	TRBV6-2/TRBV6-3	CASRPLRGRTGELFF	TGTGCCAGCAGGCCTCTCAGGGGGCGCACCGGGGAGCTGTTTTTT
TRBJ2-3	.	.	TRBV4-2	CASSQEFGFTDTQYF	TGTGCCAGCAGCCAAGAGTTCGGTTTCACAGATACGCAGTATTTT
TRBJ1-5	.	.	TRBV18	CASSPSYRSNQPQHF	TGTGCCAGCTCACCATCTTACAGAAGCAATCAGCCCCAGCATTTT
TRBJ2-1	TRBD2	once	TRBV10-3	CAISEVAGEEEEQFF	TGTGCCATCAGTGAAGTAGCGGGAGAGGAGGAAGAGCAGTTCTTC
TRBJ2-7	TRBD1	.	TRBV6-5	CASNTGQADSYEQYF	TGTGCCAGCAATACAGGACAGGCGGATTCCTACGAGCAGTACTTC
TRBJ2-1	.	once	TRBV5-1	CASSGSTTYREQFF	TGCGCCAGCAGCGGTTCGACAACTTATCGTGAGCAGTTCTTC
TRBJ2-5	TRBD2	.	TRBV5-1	CASSIQGSGGEETQYF	TGCGCCAGCAGCATTCAGGGTAGCGGGGGGGAAGAGACCCAGTACTTC
TRBJ2-7	TRBD1	.	TRBV18	CASSPLDRSFQYF	TGTGCCAGCTCACCACTGGACAGGAGCTTTCAGTACTTC
TRBJ1-3	TRBD1	.	TRBV12-3/TRBV12-4	CASSDRAGNTIYF	TGTGCCAGCAGTGACAGGGCTGGAAACACCATATATTTT
TRBJ2-5	.	.	TRBV25-1	CASSVWETYQETQYF	TGTGCCAGCAGTGTGTGGGAGACTTACCAAGAGACCCAGTACTTC
TRBJ2-7	.	.	TRBV27	CASRVGTEGSGFSYEQYF	TGTGCCAGCAGGGTAGGAACCGAGGGCTCTGGGTTTAGCTACGAGCAGTACTTC
TRBJ2-7	.	.	TRBV6-5	CASSYSGSFNEQYF	TGTGCCAGCAGTTACTCGGGTAGCTTCAACGAGCAGTACTTC
TRBJ2-7	TRBD2	.	TRBV7-2	CASSLASGSYEQYF	TGTGCCAGCAGCTTGGCTAGCGGGAGTTACGAGCAGTACTTC
TRBJ2-1	.	.	TRBV7-8	CASSLNRASVSYNEQFF	TGTGCCAGCAGCTTGAACAGGGCCAGTGTCTCCTACAATGAGCAGTTCTTC
TRBJ2-1	.	.	TRBV14	CASSLQGQSEQFF	TGTGCCAGCAGCCTTCAAGGACAGTCAGAGCAGTTCTTC
TRBJ2-1	TRBD2	.	TRBV7-2	CASSLRGTSGNSYNEQFF	TGTGCCAGCAGCTTAAGGGGGACTAGCGGAAACTCCTACAATGAGCAGTTCTTC
TRBJ1-3	.	.	TRBV7-6	CASSKAVGSGNTIYF	TGTGCCAGCAGCAAGGCGGTTGGCTCTGGAAACACCATATATTTT
TRBJ2-5	TRBD1	.	TRBV5-1	CASRSGTGRQETQYF	TGCGCCAGCAGATCCGGGACAGGGCGGCAAGAGACCCAGTACTTC
TRBJ2-3	.	few	TRBV6-4	CASSDSGATDTQYF	TGTGCCAGCAGTGACTCGGGGGCCACAGATACGCAGTATTTT
TRBJ1-2	.	.	TRBV4-1	CASSQDPGDYGYTF	TGCGCCAGCAGCCAAGACCCGGGTGACTATGGCTACACCTTC
TRBJ2-1	.	.	TRBV6-5	CASSYSGTSTYNEQFF	TGTGCCAGCAGTTACTCCGGGACTTCGACCTACAATGAGCAGTTCTTC
TRBJ2-7	TRBD1	.	TRBV27	CASSWTGGRTTYEQYF	TGTGCCAGCAGTTGGACAGGGGGCAGGACTACGTACGAGCAGTACTTC
TRBJ2-3	TRBD2	.	TRBV20-1	CSASTLGREGTDTQYF	TGCAGTGCTAGTACGCTAGGGCGGGAGGGCACAGATACGCAGTATTTT
TRBJ2-1	TRBD2	.	TRBV5-4	CASSLLAGGQFYNEQFF	TGTGCCAGCAGCTTACTAGCGGGGGGACAATTTTACAATGAGCAGTTCTTC
TRBJ1-1	.	.	TRBV28	CASSKLQVGTEAFF	TGTGCCAGCAGTAAATTGCAGGTTGGTACTGAAGCTTTCTTT
TRBJ1-1	.	.	TRBV7-9	CASSSDDSMNTEAFF	TGTGCCAGCAGTTCCGACGACAGTATGAACACTGAAGCTTTCTTT
TRBJ1-1	TRBD1	.	TRBV9	CASSEVPGQTNTEAFF	TGTGCCAGCAGCGAAGTACCGGGACAGACTAACACTGAAGCTTTCTTT
TRBJ1-2	.	once	TRBV10-3	CAISEVTGSSNYGYTF	TGTGCCATCAGTGAGGTCACGGGAAGCTCTAACTATGGCTACACCTTC
TRBJ1-1	.	.	TRBV6-5	CASSIFEDTEAFF	TGTGCCAGCAGTATCTTCGAGGACACTGAAGCTTTCTTT
TRBJ1-2	TRBD1	.	TRBV28	CASSRPTGGFFGYTF	TGTGCCAGCAGTAGACCGACAGGGGGCTTCTTTGGCTACACCTTC
TRBJ2-7	TRBD2	.	TRBV7-2	CASSLESGTSGSYEQYF	TGTGCCAGCAGCTTAGAATCTGGGACTAGCGGCTCCTACGAGCAGTACTTC
TRBJ2-7	TRBD2	.	TRBV27	CASSWGGGLYEQYF	TGTGCCAGCAGCTGGGGGGGTGGCCTCTACGAGCAGTACTTC
TRBJ1-5	TRBD1	.	TRBV7-9	CASSSGQGALQPQHF	TGTGCCAGCAGCTCGGGACAGGGGGCCCTACAGCCCCAGCATTTT
TRBJ2-1	.	.	TRBV27	CASSLPPGEQFF	TGTGCCAGCAGTTTACCCCCAGGTGAGCAGTTCTTC
TRBJ1-2	.	.	TRBV5-5	CASSSPLTGPIYGYTF	TGTGCCAGCAGCTCCCCCTTGACAGGCCCTATCTATGGCTACACCTTC
TRBJ2-7	TRBD2	.	TRBV4-3	CASSQGRTSFDEQYF	TGCGCCAGCAGCCAAGGGAGGACTAGTTTCGACGAGCAGTACTTC
TRBJ2-3	.	.	TRBV9	CASSGVGTFSTDTQYF	TGTGCCAGCAGCGGGGTGGGGACATTTAGCACAGATACGCAGTATTTT
TRBJ1-3	.	once	TRBV29-1	CSVAGGPSGNTIYF	TGCAGCGTTGCGGGGGGCCCCTCTGGAAACACCATATATTTT